This is a list of T cell receptor beta chains from one sample in a study of CXCR3-negative and CXCR3-positive naive CD8 T cells. Following a re-call of the 5' RACE reads, TCRdb has one entry per CDR3 protein and lacks DNA. This sample contains 40,000 to 55,000 distinct CDR3 sequences. Sample: naive CXCR3- CD8+ T cells from blood. The source is a human donor in good health. Some clones in this sample may be carry-over from other donors' samples. Both conserved end residues are part of each CDR3.

V gene	J gene	CDR3 protein
TRBV11-2	TRBJ1-1	CASSVTGGTAFF
TRBV29-1	TRBJ1-5	CSVRVDGNQPQHF
TRBV23-1	TRBJ2-7	CASSPTAYEQYF
TRBV29-1	TRBJ1-1	CSVEIIGDRAFF
TRBV4-2	TRBJ1-5	CASSQGRPGSNQPQHF
TRBV28	TRBJ1-2	CASSGTGSLNYGYTF
TRBV7-9	TRBJ2-1	CASSLGGGPGNEQFF
TRBV28	TRBJ1-1	CASSLPLGVTGRGDTEAFF
TRBV6-2/TRBV6-3	TRBJ2-7	CASSPTGGTYEQYF
TRBV25-1	TRBJ1-2	CASSAETSAGYTF
TRBV5-6	TRBJ1-1	CASTRQGKEDEAFF
TRBV12-3/TRBV12-4	TRBJ1-2	CASSFSGTAYGYTF
TRBV20-1	TRBJ2-5	CSALPGQGRQETQYF
TRBV19	TRBJ2-2	CASSIGLRGTGELFF
TRBV5-1	TRBJ2-2	CASSLGLANTGELFF
TRBV12-3/TRBV12-4	TRBJ1-2	CASSLLASEDGYTF
TRBV14	TRBJ2-1	CASSQYGYNEQFF
TRBV4-3	TRBJ2-7	CASSQDEGDNSYEQYF
TRBV6-5	TRBJ2-1	CASSYSLYNEQFF
TRBV7-9	TRBJ2-1	CASSSKGNYNEQFF
TRBV5-1	TRBJ2-1	CASSLHASGGASYNEQFF
TRBV5-8	TRBJ1-5	CASSFRLVSNQPQHF
TRBV6-5	TRBJ2-2	CASSYSLGVNTGELFF
TRBV12-3/TRBV12-4	TRBJ2-1	CASSPGGESGAYNEQFF
TRBV28	TRBJ1-2	CASSLGQGNTF
TRBV12-3/TRBV12-4	TRBJ2-3	CASSLGLLGPDTQYF
TRBV11-2	TRBJ2-2	CASSPHFTGAGELFF
TRBV5-5	TRBJ2-7	CASSWTSGSYEQYF
TRBV14	TRBJ2-1	CASSQDISGRTPQFF
TRBV14	TRBJ2-3	CASSQVTDTQYF
TRBV6-2/TRBV6-3	TRBJ2-2	CATSELSGIPTGELFF
TRBV2	TRBJ2-5	CASTSSGETQYF
TRBV7-9	TRBJ1-2	CASSPDDNYGYTF
TRBV29-1	TRBJ1-1	CSVPDRGGTEAFF
TRBV12-3/TRBV12-4	TRBJ1-4	CASRENEKLFF
TRBV11-2	TRBJ2-7	CASSLVGSYEQYF
TRBV15	TRBJ1-4	CATSSAGQGPAEKLFF
TRBV29-1	TRBJ2-1	CSAQEANEQFF
TRBV5-8	TRBJ2-1	CASRFGEGVINEQFF
TRBV3-1	TRBJ2-5	CASSQPVPRTETQYF
TRBV7-9	TRBJ2-1	CASSSGPLLAGKVYEQFF
TRBV7-6	TRBJ2-2	CASSFGQGADTGELFF
TRBV7-2	TRBJ2-1	CASSSPWRGGDNEQFF
TRBV12-3/TRBV12-4	TRBJ2-3	CASSLHQGLDTQYF
TRBV6-5	TRBJ1-3	CASSYDRTSRNTIYF
TRBV4-1	TRBJ1-1	CASSQVSYRPEAFF
TRBV20-1	TRBJ2-1	CSARISGGRSYNEQFF
TRBV7-6	TRBJ2-1	CASSLGGTGWYNEQFF
TRBV6-2/TRBV6-3	TRBJ2-1	CASSYRHLGHNEQFF
TRBV4-2	TRBJ2-6	CASSQEGLSRSGANVLTF
TRBV7-2	TRBJ2-1	CASLMRGSYNEQFF
TRBV24-1	TRBJ2-2	CATSESGKETGELFF
TRBV12-3/TRBV12-4	TRBJ2-2	CASRPDHSGELFF
TRBV9	TRBJ1-2	CASSVGGTGFYGYTF
TRBV3-1	TRBJ2-1	CASSQDQHYNEQFF
TRBV27	TRBJ2-1	CASSTPEGHRYNEQFF
TRBV4-3	TRBJ2-7	CASSALFDGGLSYEQYF
TRBV29-1	TRBJ2-7	CSVEDQGLEQYF
TRBV7-9	TRBJ1-2	CASSLGVQDRGGYTF